This T cell receptor (beta chain) was sequenced in a study of cytomegalovirus exposure and HLA in healthy donors. Across the study: In an early release, HLA-typed donors contributed approximately 80 million unique TCR sequences. Study-wide results and limits: Later analysis identified 15,000 to 20,000 TCR beta sequences associated with HLA alleles, using a false discovery rate threshold of 0.05. The study flagged fewer than 200 TCR beta chains as cytomegalovirus-associated.

This clone was detected a few times. Its antigen is still unknown. The PCR employed 60 Vbeta primers together with 13 Jbeta primers. Produced via immunoSEQ multiplex PCR; TCRdb's table is partial and in-frame only. The table records around 130,000 clones, 65% to 85% of them present only once. This receptor was obtained from a woman under 30 in good health and CMV-seronegative. Sequences were obtained from PBMCs.

The CDR3 region has the DNA TGTGCCAGCAGCTTGGACGGGGGAGACTATGGCTACACCTTC. Its protein product is CASSLDGGDYGYTF. The chain uses TRBV5-5 and TRBJ1-2, with D tentatively TRBD1 (5 bases). The V end was cut by 0 bases, the J end by 3 bases, with 9 bases between. The germline V gene encodes CDR1 SGHKS and CDR2 YYEKEE (reference sequence). The CDR3 runs to 14 residues.